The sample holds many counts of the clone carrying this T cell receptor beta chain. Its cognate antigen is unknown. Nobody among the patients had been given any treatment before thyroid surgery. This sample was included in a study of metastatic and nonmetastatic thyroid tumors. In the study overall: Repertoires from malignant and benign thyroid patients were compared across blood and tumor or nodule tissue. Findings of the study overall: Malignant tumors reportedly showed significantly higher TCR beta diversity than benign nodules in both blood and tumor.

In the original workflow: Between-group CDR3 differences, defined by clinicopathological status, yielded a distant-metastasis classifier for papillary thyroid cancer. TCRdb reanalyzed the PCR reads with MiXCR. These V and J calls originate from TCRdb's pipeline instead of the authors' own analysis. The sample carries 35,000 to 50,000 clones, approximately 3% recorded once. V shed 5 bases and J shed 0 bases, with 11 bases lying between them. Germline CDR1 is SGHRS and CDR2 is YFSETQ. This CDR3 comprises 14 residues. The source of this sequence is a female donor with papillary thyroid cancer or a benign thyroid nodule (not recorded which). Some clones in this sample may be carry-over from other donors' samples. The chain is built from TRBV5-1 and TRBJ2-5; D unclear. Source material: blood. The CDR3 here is CASRPEPNQETQYF. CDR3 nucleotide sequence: TGCGCCAGCAGACCGGAGCCGAACCAAGAGACCCAGTACTTC.